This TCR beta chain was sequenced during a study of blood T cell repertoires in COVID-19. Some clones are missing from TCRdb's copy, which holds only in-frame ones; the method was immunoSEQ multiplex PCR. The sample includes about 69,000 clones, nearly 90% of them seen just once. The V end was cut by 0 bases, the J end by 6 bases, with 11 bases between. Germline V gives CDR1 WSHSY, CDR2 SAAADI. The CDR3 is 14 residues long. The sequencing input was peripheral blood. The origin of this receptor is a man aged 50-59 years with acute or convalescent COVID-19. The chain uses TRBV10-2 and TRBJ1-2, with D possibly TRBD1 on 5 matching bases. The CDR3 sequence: CASSESLTVDGYTF. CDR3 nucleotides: TGCGCCAGCAGTGAGTCGTTGACAGTAGATGGCTACACCTTC.